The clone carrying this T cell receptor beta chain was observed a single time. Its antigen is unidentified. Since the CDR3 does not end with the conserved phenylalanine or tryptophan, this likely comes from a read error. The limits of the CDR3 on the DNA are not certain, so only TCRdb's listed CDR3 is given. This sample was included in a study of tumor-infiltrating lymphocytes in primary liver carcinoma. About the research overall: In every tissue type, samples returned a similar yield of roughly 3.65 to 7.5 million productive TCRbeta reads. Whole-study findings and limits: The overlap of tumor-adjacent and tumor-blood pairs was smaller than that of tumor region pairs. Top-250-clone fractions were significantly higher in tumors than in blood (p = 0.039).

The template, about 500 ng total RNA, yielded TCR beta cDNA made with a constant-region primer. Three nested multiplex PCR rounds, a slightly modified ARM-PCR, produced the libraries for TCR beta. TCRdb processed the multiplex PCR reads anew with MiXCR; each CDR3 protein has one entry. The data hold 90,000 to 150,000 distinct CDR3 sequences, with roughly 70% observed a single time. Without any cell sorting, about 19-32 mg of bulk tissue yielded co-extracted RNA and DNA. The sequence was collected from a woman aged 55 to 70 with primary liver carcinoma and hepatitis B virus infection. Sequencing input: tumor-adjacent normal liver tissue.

CDR3 in amino acids: CTSSLMSLDTEAFL. V and J are TRBV11-1 and TRBJ1-1. The CDR3 sequence runs 14 residues, both termini included. CDR1 is SGHAT and CDR2 is FQDESV in the germline V gene (reference sequence).